The 15 T cell receptor beta chains below all came from one sample that was sequenced in a study of post-analysis software for immune sequencing data. Study-wide results and caveats: Patients carried 5 or 6 TRBV segments more frequently than controls did, and TRBV5-6, TRBV5-1 and TRBV20-1 were among them.

The library was made from cDNA and included unique molecular identifiers. Each CDR3 protein gets one entry after TCRdb re-called the PCR reads with MiXCR. This sample has 650,000 to 850,000 distinct CDR3 sequences; just over 45% occur once, and the top ten carry 4.9%. These receptors are not linked to any known antigen. The sample consisted of blood. These receptors were obtained from a girl between 5 and 17 years old with multiple sclerosis.

The V and J genes are TRBV4-2 and TRBJ2-1; 10 bases fit TRBD2. Germline CDR1 and CDR2: LGHNA and YNFKEQ. J gave up 11 bases and V 4 bases, and 11 bases lay outside the gene matches. This CDR3 has 15 residues. This chain's CDR3 is CASSRLLAGEPKQFF. The CDR3 DNA follows: TGTGCCAGCAGCCGGCTTCTAGCGGGAGAGCCTAAGCAGTTCTTC.

The J gene is TRBJ2-7, the V gene TRBV29-1; 7 nucleotides agree with TRBD1. The CDR3 sequence is 15 residues long. V was pared by 8 bases and J by 3 bases, with 16 bases of the junction left unmatched. Per the germline V gene, CDR1 is SQVTM and CDR2 is ANQGSEA. This CDR3 is CSPGVPRGRVYEQYF. The CDR3 DNA sequence: TGCAGCCCCGGCGTCCCGAGGGGGCGCGTCTACGAGCAGTACTTC.

The V and J genes are TRBV6-5 and TRBJ2-3, with a weak D call TRBD2 (7 bases). In germline, CDR1 is MNHEY, CDR2 SVGAGI. This CDR3 contains 15 residues. The ends were cut back, 3 bases at V and 10 bases at J, with 20 bases in the middle. CDR3 protein: CASSYFLEGGFSQYF. Here the CDR3 DNA reads TGTGCCAGCAGTTATTTCCTGGAGGGGGGGTTTTCGCAGTATTTT.

This clonotype occurred a few times. This chain joins TRBV27 and TRBJ2-1; 9 bases fit TRBD2. CDR1 and CDR2 from the germline V gene are MNHEY and SMNVEV (reference sequence). The CDR3 loop spans 17 amino acids. The V gene end was trimmed by 5 bases and the J gene end by 0 bases; junction bases not matched to a gene: 8. CDR3 sequence: CASSPSGSGSSYNEQFF. Here the CDR3 DNA reads TGTGCCAGCAGTCCTTCGGGTAGCGGGAGCTCCTACAATGAGCAGTTCTTC.

This clonotype was counted between two and nine times. V is TRBV15 and J is TRBJ2-5; D call uncertain. CDR1 and CDR2 from the germline V gene are LNHNV and YYDKDF (reference sequence). Trimming shortened V by 2 bases and J by 4 bases, and 14 bases separated the two germline ends. The CDR3 sequence is 15 residues long. The CDR3 loop reads CATSRRAQSPETQYF. DNA of the CDR3: TGTGCCACCAGCAGAAGGGCACAATCTCCAGAGACCCAGTACTTC.

V gene TRBV9 combines with J gene TRBJ1-2; tentatively, D is TRBD1 (6 bases). The V end was cut by 0 bases, the J end by 10 bases, with 10 bases between. From germline, CDR1 is SGDLS and CDR2 YYNGEE. The CDR3 is 12 residues long. The CDR3: CASSVDGGAYTF. DNA of the CDR3: TGTGCCAGCAGCGTAGATGGGGGCGCCTACACCTTC.

This CDR3 reads CASSGNTNTDTQYF. The CDR3 coding sequence is TGTGCCAGCAGTGGTAATACTAACACAGATACGCAGTATTTT. V usage is TRBV6-1 and J usage is TRBJ2-3; D uncertain. The V end was cut by 4 bases, the J end by 2 bases, with 10 bases between. Germline CDR1 reads MNHNS; CDR2 reads SASEGT. The CDR3 runs 14 residues.

The chain uses TRBV29-1 and TRBJ2-2; D tentatively reads TRBD1 or TRBD2 (6 bases each). The germline V and J ends were trimmed by 6 bases and 5 bases, with 10 bases remaining between them. The CDR3 spans 12 residues. Germline CDR1 reads SQVTM; CDR2 reads ANQGSEA. The CDR3 region is CSVIGGTGELFF. CDR3 coding DNA: TGCAGCGTGATAGGGGGGACCGGGGAGCTGTTTTTT.

V and J are TRBV4-3 and TRBJ2-3, with TRBD1 matching 8 bases. V trimming: 6 bases; J trimming: 5 bases; junction bases outside the gene matches: 10. The length of the CDR3 is 15 residues. Germline V gene lookup returns CDR1 LGHNA and CDR2 YSLEER. CDR3 residues: CASRPQGALLDTQYF. CDR3 DNA sequence: TGCGCCAGCAGACCTCAGGGGGCGCTCTTAGATACGCAGTATTTT.

This clonotype turned up a few times. The chain links TRBV9 to TRBJ2-1, with TRBD2 matching 12 bases. From germline, CDR1 is SGDLS and CDR2 YYNGEE. CDR3 size: 15 residues. V dropped 0 bases and J dropped 6; count of bases not matched to a gene: 1. Here the CDR3 DNA reads TGTGCCAGCAGCGTAGGACTAGCGGGAGCCAATGAGCAGTTCTTC. Its translation is CASSVGLAGANEQFF.

V usage is TRBV24-1 and J usage is TRBJ1-1; TRBD1 might be the D (5 bases). Trimming pared 1 base from V and 6 bases from J, leaving 11 bases between. The CDR3 consists of 14 residues. Germline CDR1 is KGHDR and CDR2 is SFDVKD. The CDR3 loop reads CATSDLITGAEAFF. The CDR3 DNA reads as TGTGCCACCAGTGATTTAATAACGGGGGCTGAAGCTTTCTTT.

V usage is TRBV7-9 and J usage is TRBJ2-5, with a weak D call TRBD2 (6 bases). CDR1 is SEHNR, CDR2 FQNEAQ, per germline (reference sequence). Deletions cut 6 bases from V and 4 bases from J, with 12 bases between. This CDR3 spans 13 amino acids. The CDR3 loop reads CASRKRGGETQYF. The DNA of the CDR3 is TGTGCCAGCAGAAAGAGGGGAGGAGAGACCCAGTACTTC.

In nucleotides, the CDR3 is TGTGCCGCATTTTACAGGGGATTTGGGGGCACTGAAGCTTTCTTT. Amino acid sequence: CAAFYRGFGGTEAFF. The chain uses TRBV6-6 and TRBJ1-1, with 7 bases fitting TRBD1. This CDR3 has 15 residues. Per germline, CDR1 MNHNY and CDR2 SVGAGI (reference sequence). The V segment lost 11 bases and the J segment 4 bases; nucleotides outside the gene matches: 16.

This clonotype has a handful of counts. This chain joins TRBV5-5 and TRBJ2-7; D is ambiguous. CDR3 length equals 14 residues. Looked up from germline, CDR1 is SGHKS and CDR2 is YYEKEE (reference sequence). V was cut by 0 bases and J by 0 bases, with 7 bases left in between. DNA of the CDR3: TGTGCCAGCAGCTTGGACGGCCTCTCCTACGAGCAGTACTTC. Protein sequence: CASSLDGLSYEQYF.

CDR3 nucleotide sequence: TGTGCCAGCAGCTCGCTAAAGGGGGAGACCCAGTACTTC. Translated, it gives CASSSLKGETQYF. This sequence joins TRBV7-3 and TRBJ2-5, with a weak D call TRBD1 (5 bases). The CDR3 runs to 13 residues. The V end was cut by 4 bases, the J end by 5 bases, with 11 bases between. Germline V lookup: CDR1 SGHTA, CDR2 FQGTGA. Together with reference TRBV7-3 and TRBJ2-5, the CDR3 gives the full variable domain: GAGVSQTPSNKVTEKGKYVELRCDPISGHTALYWYRQSLGQGPEFLIYFQGTGAADDSGLPNDRFFAVRPEGSVSTLKIQRTERGDSAVYLCASSSLKGETQYFGPGTRLLVL.